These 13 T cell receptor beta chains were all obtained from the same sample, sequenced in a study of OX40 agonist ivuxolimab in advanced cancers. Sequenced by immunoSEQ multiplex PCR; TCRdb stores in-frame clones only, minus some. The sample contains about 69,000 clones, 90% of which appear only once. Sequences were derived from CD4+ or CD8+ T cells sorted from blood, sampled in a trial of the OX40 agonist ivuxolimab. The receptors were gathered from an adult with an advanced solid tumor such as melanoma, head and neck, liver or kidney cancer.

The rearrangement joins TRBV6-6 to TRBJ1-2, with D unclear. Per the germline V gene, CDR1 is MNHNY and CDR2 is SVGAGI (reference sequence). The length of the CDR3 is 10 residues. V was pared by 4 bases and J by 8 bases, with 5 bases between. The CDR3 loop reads CASSSDGYTF. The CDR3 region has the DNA TGTGCCAGCAGTTCAGACGGCTACACCTTC.

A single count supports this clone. CDR3 region: CASRAPRGRGNTIYF. DNA of the CDR3: TGTGCCAGCAGGGCCCCCCGGGGGCGAGGAAACACCATATATTTT. The chain links TRBV28 to TRBJ1-3, with a possible D match to TRBD1 (6 bases). Deletions cut 6 bases from V and 4 bases from J, with 16 bases between. Germline loops: CDR1 MDHEN, CDR2 SYDVKM. The CDR3 has 15 residues. Combining the CDR3 with reference TRBV28 and TRBJ1-3 gives the whole variable domain DVKVTQSSRYLVKRTGEKVFLECVQDMDHENMFWYRQDPGLGLRLIYFSYDVKMKEKGDIPEGYSVSREKKERFSLILESASTNQTSMYLCASRAPRGRGNTIYFGEGSWLTVV.

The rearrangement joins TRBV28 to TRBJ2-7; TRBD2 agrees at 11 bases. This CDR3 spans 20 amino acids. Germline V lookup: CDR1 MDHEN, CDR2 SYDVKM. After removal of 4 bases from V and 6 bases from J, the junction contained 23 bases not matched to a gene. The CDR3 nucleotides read TGTGCCAGCAGTTCCGGACTTTTCTTGGTGGCCCGGACTAGCGGGCGCGAGCAGTACTTC. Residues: CASSSGLFLVARTSGREQYF. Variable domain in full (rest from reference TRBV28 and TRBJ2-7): DVKVTQSSRYLVKRTGEKVFLECVQDMDHENMFWYRQDPGLGLRLIYFSYDVKMKEKGDIPEGYSVSREKKERFSLILESASTNQTSMYLCASSSGLFLVARTSGREQYFGPGTRLTVT.

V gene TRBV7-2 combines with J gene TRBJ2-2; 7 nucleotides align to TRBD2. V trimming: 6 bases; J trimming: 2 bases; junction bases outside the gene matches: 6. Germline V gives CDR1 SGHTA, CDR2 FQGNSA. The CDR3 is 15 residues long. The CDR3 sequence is CASSLGGRNTGELFF. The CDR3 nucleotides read TGTGCCAGCAGTCTTGGCGGGAGAAACACCGGGGAGCTGTTTTTT.

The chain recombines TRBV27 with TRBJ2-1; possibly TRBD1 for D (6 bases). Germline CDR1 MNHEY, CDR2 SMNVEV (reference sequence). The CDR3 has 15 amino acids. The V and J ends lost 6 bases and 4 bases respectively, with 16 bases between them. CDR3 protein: CASRYRGNTYNEQFF. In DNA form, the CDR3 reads TGTGCCAGCAGGTATAGGGGGAATACTTACAATGAGCAGTTCTTC.

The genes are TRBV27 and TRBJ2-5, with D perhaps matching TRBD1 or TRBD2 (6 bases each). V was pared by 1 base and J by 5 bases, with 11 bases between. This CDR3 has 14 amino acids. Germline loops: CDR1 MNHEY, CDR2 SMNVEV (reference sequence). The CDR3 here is CASSLFQGRETQYF. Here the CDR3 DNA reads TGTGCCAGCAGTTTATTCCAGGGGAGGGAGACCCAGTACTTC.

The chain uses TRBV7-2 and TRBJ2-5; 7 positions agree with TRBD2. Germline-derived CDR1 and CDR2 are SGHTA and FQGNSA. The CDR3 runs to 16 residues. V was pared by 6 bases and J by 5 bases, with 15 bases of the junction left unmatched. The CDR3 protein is CASRGSWRAGGETQYF. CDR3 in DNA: TGTGCCAGCAGGGGATCCTGGAGGGCCGGGGGGGAGACCCAGTACTTC.

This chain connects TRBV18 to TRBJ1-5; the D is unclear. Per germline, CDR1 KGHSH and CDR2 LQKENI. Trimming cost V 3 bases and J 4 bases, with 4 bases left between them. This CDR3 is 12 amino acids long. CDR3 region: CASSPQNQPQHF. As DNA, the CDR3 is TGTGCCAGCTCACCCCAGAATCAGCCCCAGCATTTT.

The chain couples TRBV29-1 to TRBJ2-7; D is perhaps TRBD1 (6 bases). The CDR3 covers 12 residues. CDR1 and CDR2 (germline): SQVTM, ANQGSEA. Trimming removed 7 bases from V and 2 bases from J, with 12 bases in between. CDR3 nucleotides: TGCAGCGCCTCGGGACAACCCTACGAGCAGTACTTC. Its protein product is CSASGQPYEQYF.

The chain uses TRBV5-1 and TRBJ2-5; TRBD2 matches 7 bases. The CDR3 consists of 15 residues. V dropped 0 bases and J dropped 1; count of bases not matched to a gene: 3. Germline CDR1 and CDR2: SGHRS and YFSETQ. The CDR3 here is CASSLVSSGQETQYF. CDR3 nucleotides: TGCGCCAGCAGCTTGGTTTCTAGCGGCCAAGAGACCCAGTACTTC.

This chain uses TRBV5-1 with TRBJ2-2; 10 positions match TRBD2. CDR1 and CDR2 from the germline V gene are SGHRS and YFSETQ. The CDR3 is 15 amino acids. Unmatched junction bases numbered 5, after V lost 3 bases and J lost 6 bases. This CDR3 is CASSSLAGAAGELFF. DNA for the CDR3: TGCGCCAGCAGCTCCCTAGCGGGAGCCGCCGGGGAGCTGTTTTTT.

CDR3 DNA sequence: TGTGCCAGCAGCTCGATTCCGGGACAGGTCAATCAGCCCCAGCATTTT. It translates to CASSSIPGQVNQPQHF. The chain couples TRBV5-5 to TRBJ1-5; 8 bases align to TRBD1. The germline gives CDR1 SGHKS, CDR2 YYEKEE (reference sequence). This CDR3 has 16 amino acids. With V trimmed by 3 bases and J by 3 bases, 8 bases remained unmatched.

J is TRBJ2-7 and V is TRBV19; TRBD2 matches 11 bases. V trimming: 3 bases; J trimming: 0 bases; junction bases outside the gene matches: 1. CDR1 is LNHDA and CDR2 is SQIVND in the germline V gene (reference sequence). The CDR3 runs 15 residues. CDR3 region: CASSILAGGSYEQYF. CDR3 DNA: TGTGCCAGTAGTATCCTAGCGGGGGGCTCCTACGAGCAGTACTTC.